A single sample gave rise to the 9 T cell receptor beta chains below, sequenced in a study of CD8+ T cells in alopecia areata. Sequencing relied on a cDNA template that was reverse transcribed from extracted RNA. Produced via immunoSEQ multiplex PCR; TCRdb's table is partial and in-frame only. The table has more than 100,000 clones, around 50% seen once. The sequencing input was CD4+ T cells sorted from blood. These receptors were taken from a human donor in good health.

This clone was seen a few times. The gene calls are TRBV25-1 and TRBJ2-3, with TRBD1 matching over 8 bases. Trimming cost V 7 bases and J 5 bases; bases outside gene matches: 8. Germline values: CDR1 MGHDK, CDR2 SYGVNS. CDR3 length equals 14 residues. As DNA, the CDR3 is TGTGCCAGCACCTTGACAGGGGAGGTAGATACGCAGTATTTT. Its protein product is CASTLTGEVDTQYF.

The CDR3 DNA follows: TGCAGCGTTGTGACGGGGGGAAATGAGCAGTTCTTC. Protein sequence: CSVVTGGNEQFF. The chain has TRBV29-1 and TRBJ2-1; the match to TRBD2 covers 7 bases. After removal of 4 bases from V and 7 bases from J, the junction contained 4 bases not matched to a gene. The germline V gene has CDR1 SQVTM and CDR2 ANQGSEA. The CDR3 runs to 12 residues.

For the CDR3, the DNA is TGTGCCAGCAGCTTCTCGGGGACTAGCGGAGCCGCGTACGAGCAGTACTTC. This codes for CASSFSGTSGAAYEQYF. This chain connects TRBV7-2 to TRBJ2-7; 11 bases match TRBD2. The V gene end was trimmed by 3 bases and the J gene end by 4 bases; junction bases not matched to a gene: 11. Germline V CDR1 and CDR2: SGHTA, FQGNSA. The CDR3 has 17 amino acids.

There are a few counts of this clone. The CDR3 DNA is TGTGCCAGCACCTCAACCCGGGACAACTCCTACGAGCAGTACTTC. This codes for CASTSTRDNSYEQYF. This chain uses TRBV5-6 with TRBJ2-7, with D maybe TRBD1 (6 bases). V dropped 6 bases and J dropped 0 bases, with 16 bases sitting between them. Per germline, CDR1 SGHDT and CDR2 YYEEEE. This CDR3 is built from 15 residues.

This clone was detected only a few times. The rearrangement uses TRBV2 and TRBJ2-7; D is unclear. V lost 1 base, J lost 0 bases, and 10 bases lay in between. CDR1 SNHLY and CDR2 FYNNEI come from the germline V gene. The CDR3 is 15 residues long. For the CDR3, the DNA is TGTGCCAGCAGTGAAGGACACCCCCTCTCCTACGAGCAGTACTTC. Its protein product is CASSEGHPLSYEQYF.

This clone was observed a handful of times. The rearrangement uses TRBV4-2 and TRBJ1-1; possibly TRBD1 for D (5 bases). Trimming left V 0 bases short and J 6 bases short, with 11 bases between. CDR3 length: 14 amino acids. In germline, CDR1 is LGHNA, CDR2 YNFKEQ. The CDR3 bases are TGTGCCAGCAGCCAAGATTGGGGGTACGCTGAAGCTTTCTTT. It codes for CASSQDWGYAEAFF.

The sample holds a few counts of this clone. This chain uses TRBV29-1 with TRBJ1-1; no firm D call. The V gene's germline CDR1 is SQVTM and CDR2 ANQGSEA. Between the trimmed V and J ends, which lost 4 bases and 1 base, there was a span of 10 bases. This CDR3 has 13 amino acids. The CDR3 sequence: CSVVPGPNTEAFF. The CDR3 nucleotides are TGCAGCGTTGTACCAGGACCGAACACTGAAGCTTTCTTT.

This clone was picked up a small number of times. The chain employs TRBV4-3 and TRBJ2-3; either TRBD1 or TRBD2 may fit D (5 bases each). The V gene's germline CDR1 is LGHNA and CDR2 YSLEER. There are 16 residues in the CDR3. V shed 0 bases and J shed 4 bases, with 14 bases lying between them. The CDR3 DNA sequence: TGCGCCAGCAGCCAAGATCTCGGGACCTACGCAGATACGCAGTATTTT. Encoded protein: CASSQDLGTYADTQYF.

The V and J genes are TRBV29-1 and TRBJ2-1; no firm D call. Germline lookup yields CDR1 SQVTM and CDR2 ANQGSEA. CDR3 size: 12 residues. The CDR3 nucleotides read TGCAGTATACTGCCGACAAGAAATGAGCAGTTCTTC. It yields the protein CSILPTRNEQFF.